The 8 T cell receptor beta chains reported below all come from one sample, sequenced in a study of blood T cell repertoires in COVID-19. The table came from immunoSEQ multiplex PCR; TCRdb's copy has only in-frame clones and leaves some out. The sample gives about 55,000 clones, roughly 87% of which show up once; 3% to 4% is in the top ten. Sequenced: peripheral blood. The receptors derive from a man between 40 and 49 years old with COVID-19, enrolled during active disease.

The V call is TRBV5-6, the J call TRBJ2-3; 9 bases match TRBD2. V lost 0 bases and J lost 4; bases outside the gene matches: 12. The CDR3 spans 18 residues. Germline V lookup: CDR1 SGHDT, CDR2 YYEEEE. CDR3 loop: CASSLVEAAAGGADTQYF. The CDR3 coding sequence is TGTGCCAGCAGCTTGGTTGAGGCCGCAGCGGGAGGAGCAGATACGCAGTATTTT.

The gene calls are TRBV7-2 and TRBJ2-3, with D perhaps matching TRBD1 (6 bases). This CDR3 contains 15 residues. Germline CDR1 reads SGHTA; CDR2 reads FQGNSA. Trimming removed 3 bases from V and 1 base from J, with 11 bases in between. Written as DNA, the CDR3 is TGTGCCAGCAGCTTTGGGGGCCCAGGCACAGATACGCAGTATTTT. It translates to CASSFGGPGTDTQYF.

The gene calls are TRBV29-1 and TRBJ2-7; 7 bases fit TRBD2. CDR1 and CDR2 (germline): SQVTM, ANQGSEA. Trimming at V came to 6 bases and at J to 0 bases, leaving 8 bases not matched to a gene. This CDR3 comprises 14 residues. The CDR3 protein is CSVLLATSSYEQYF. As DNA, the CDR3 is TGCAGCGTGTTACTAGCGACAAGCTCCTACGAGCAGTACTTC.

This clone has only one observation. The V and J genes are TRBV28 and TRBJ1-1; 7 bases match TRBD1. This CDR3 is built from 14 residues. Per germline, CDR1 MDHEN and CDR2 SYDVKM. The ends lost 6 bases at V and 3 bases at J; junction bases unmatched: 7. The CDR3 DNA follows: TGTGCCAGCAGGCCAGGGGGAGTGGACACTGAAGCTTTCTTT. It translates to CASRPGGVDTEAFF.

The CDR3 DNA reads as TGCGCCAGCAAATTGGGGACAGGGGGATCGATCACTGAAGCTTTCTTT. Translated: CASKLGTGGSITEAFF. The rearrangement links TRBV5-1 to TRBJ1-1; 11 nucleotides agree with TRBD1. This CDR3 is 16 amino acids long. Trimming cost V 6 bases and J 4 bases; bases outside gene matches: 11. Germline loops: CDR1 SGHRS, CDR2 YFSETQ.

This clone has only one observation. The chain uses TRBV9 and TRBJ2-3; D is possibly TRBD2 (6 bases). Germline CDR1 SGDLS, CDR2 YYNGEE. The ends were cut back, 7 bases at V and 7 bases at J, with 13 bases in the middle. This CDR3 has 12 amino acids. The CDR3 reads CASGPGEYTQYF. CDR3 coding DNA: TGTGCCAGCGGACCGGGGGAATATACGCAGTATTTT.

V usage is TRBV15 and J usage is TRBJ1-1; unclear D gene. The length of the CDR3 is 12 residues. The germline CDR1 and CDR2 sequences are LNHNV and YYDKDF (reference sequence). With 7 bases removed from V and 4 bases from J, the gap between germline ends came to 10 bases. The CDR3 DNA is TGTGCCACCACCGGGATGGGCACTGAAGCTTTCTTT. Translated: CATTGMGTEAFF.

This clone came up once. The chain links TRBV28 to TRBJ1-2; D is possibly TRBD1 (6 bases). This CDR3 has 16 amino acids. Germline assignment: CDR1 MDHEN and CDR2 SYDVKM. V was pared by 3 bases and J by 1 base, with 15 bases between. The CDR3 nucleotides read TGTGCCAGCAGTTTGGCGACAGGCTCAGATAACTATGGCTACACCTTC. Amino acid sequence: CASSLATGSDNYGYTF.